This T cell receptor (beta chain) was sequenced in a study of T cell responses to AZD1222 COVID-19 vaccine. Second-dose recipients at about 4 or about 12 weeks were treated as one pooled group. General study results and limits: Only a handful of AZD1222 recipients, more than five in all, had baseline seropositivity. Clonal diversity may have been underestimated in mostly white British donors.

Profiling relied on immunoSEQ multiplex PCR, and the TCRdb table lists in-frame clones only, not all of them. The sample carries roughly 120,000 clones, about 90% recorded once. The CDR3 runs 14 residues. CDR1 is DFQATT and CDR2 is SNEGSKA in the germline V gene (reference sequence). Deletions cut 3 bases from V and 5 bases from J, with 13 bases between. With regard to this clone: Its cognate antigen is unknown.

Sequencing used peripheral blood, obtained 28 days after the second AZD1222 dose. The clonotype originates from an adult who received the AZD1222 COVID-19 vaccine. This chain connects TRBV20-1 to TRBJ2-2; tentative D call: TRBD2 (6 bases). The CDR3 nucleotides read TGCAGTGCTAGTAATGTCGGGAGTACCGGGGAGCTGTTTTTT. Translating gives CSASNVGSTGELFF.